This TCR beta chain was captured by sequencing in a study of molecular identifiers for immune sequencing clone quantification. TCRdb analysed the PCR reads with MiXCR anew, one entry per CDR3 protein. The sample holds more than 250,000 distinct CDR3 sequences, roughly 23% seen once. CDR1 GTSNPN and CDR2 SVGIG come from the germline V gene (reference sequence). Trimming took 4 bases from V and 6 from J, leaving 16 bases between them. The CDR3 extends over 13 amino acids. Study conclusions and caveats: Identical TCR molecules can share a barcode, and this sharing could underestimate highly expanded clone sizes.

This clonotype was picked up a small number of times. Its antigen is unidentified. This clonotype originated in a human donor in good health. Some libraries in this study had Jurkat cell RNA spiked in. The chain links TRBV30 to TRBJ2-7; D might be TRBD1 or TRBD2, each matching 5 bases. The sequenced sample consisted of naive CD8+ T cells from blood, with Jurkat cell RNA spiked in. The subset is: FACS-sorted CD8+CD4-CCR7+CD45RA+ naive T cells. CDR3 residues: CAWKVGQRREQYF. CDR3 nucleotides: TGTGCCTGGAAGGTGGGGCAGCGGCGCGAGCAGTACTTC.